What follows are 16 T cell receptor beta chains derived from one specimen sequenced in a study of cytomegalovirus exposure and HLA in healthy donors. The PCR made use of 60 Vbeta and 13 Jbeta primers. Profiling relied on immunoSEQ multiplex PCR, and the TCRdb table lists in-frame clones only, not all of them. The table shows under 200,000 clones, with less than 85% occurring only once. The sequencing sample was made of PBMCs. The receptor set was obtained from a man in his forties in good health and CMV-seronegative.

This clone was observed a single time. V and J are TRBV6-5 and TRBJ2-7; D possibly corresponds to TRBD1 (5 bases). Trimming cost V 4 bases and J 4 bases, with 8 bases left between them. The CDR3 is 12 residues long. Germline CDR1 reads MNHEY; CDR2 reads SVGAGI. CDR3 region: CASSSQGYEQYF. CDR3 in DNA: TGTGCCAGCAGTTCTCAGGGTTACGAGCAGTACTTC.

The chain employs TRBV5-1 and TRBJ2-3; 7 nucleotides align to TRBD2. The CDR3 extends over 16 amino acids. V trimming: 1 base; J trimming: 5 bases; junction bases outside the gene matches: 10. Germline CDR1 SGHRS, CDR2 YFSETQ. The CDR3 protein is CASSLPGAGREDTQYF. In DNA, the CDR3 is TGCGCCAGCAGCTTGCCGGGAGCGGGGCGAGAAGATACGCAGTATTTT.

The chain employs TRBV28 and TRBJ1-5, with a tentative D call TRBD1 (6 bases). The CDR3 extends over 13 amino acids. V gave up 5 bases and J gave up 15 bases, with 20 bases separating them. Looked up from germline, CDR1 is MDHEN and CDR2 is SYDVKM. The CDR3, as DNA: TGTGCCAGCAGTCTGCCGGGGGGGCCGACTTTGCATTTT. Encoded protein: CASSLPGGPTLHF.

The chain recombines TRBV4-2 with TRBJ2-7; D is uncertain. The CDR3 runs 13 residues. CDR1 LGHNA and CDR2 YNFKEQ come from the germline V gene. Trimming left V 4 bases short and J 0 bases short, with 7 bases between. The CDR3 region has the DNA TGTGCCAGCAGCCCGCCTAACTCCTACGAGCAGTACTTC. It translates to CASSPPNSYEQYF.

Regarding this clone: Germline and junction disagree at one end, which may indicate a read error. CDR3 nucleotides: TGTGCTAGCAGCTTAACTGACAGGGGGACCGACGAGCAGTACTTC. Protein product: CASSLTDRGTDEQYF. V usage is TRBV7-7 and J usage is TRBJ2-7, with 9 bases aligning to TRBD1. The CDR3 runs 15 residues. The germline gives CDR1 SSHAT, CDR2 FNYEAQ (reference sequence).

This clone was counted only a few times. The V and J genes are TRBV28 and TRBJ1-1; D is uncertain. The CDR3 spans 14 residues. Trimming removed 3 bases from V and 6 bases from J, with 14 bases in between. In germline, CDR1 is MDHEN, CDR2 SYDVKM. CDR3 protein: CASSLETALSEAFF. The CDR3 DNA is TGTGCCAGCAGTTTGGAGACGGCCCTATCTGAAGCTTTCTTT.

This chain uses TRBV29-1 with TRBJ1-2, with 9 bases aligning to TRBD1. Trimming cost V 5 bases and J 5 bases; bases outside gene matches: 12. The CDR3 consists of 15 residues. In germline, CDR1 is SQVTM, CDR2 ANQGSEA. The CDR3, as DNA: TGCAGCGTTACTAGTTCCGGGACAGGGAGGTATGGCTACACCTTC. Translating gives CSVTSSGTGRYGYTF. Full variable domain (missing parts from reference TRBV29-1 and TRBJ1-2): SAVISQKPSRDICQRGTSLTIQCQVDSQVTMMFWYRQQPGQSLTLIATANQGSEATYESGFVIDKFPISRPNLTFSTLTVSNMSPEDSSIYLCSVTSSGTGRYGYTFGSGTRLTVV.

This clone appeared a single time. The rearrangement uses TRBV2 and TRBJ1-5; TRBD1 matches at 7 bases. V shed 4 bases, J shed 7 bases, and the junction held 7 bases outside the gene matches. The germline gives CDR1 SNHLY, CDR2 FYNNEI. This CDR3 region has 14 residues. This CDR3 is CASSATGAGQPQHF. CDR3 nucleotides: TGTGCCAGCAGTGCCACAGGGGCTGGGCAGCCCCAGCATTTT.

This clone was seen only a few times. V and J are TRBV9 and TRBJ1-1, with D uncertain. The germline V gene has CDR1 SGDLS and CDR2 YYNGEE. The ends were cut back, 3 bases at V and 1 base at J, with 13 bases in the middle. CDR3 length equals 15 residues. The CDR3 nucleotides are TGTGCCAGCAGCGCGAGTCGGGAAGGGAACACTGAAGCTTTCTTT. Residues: CASSASREGNTEAFF.

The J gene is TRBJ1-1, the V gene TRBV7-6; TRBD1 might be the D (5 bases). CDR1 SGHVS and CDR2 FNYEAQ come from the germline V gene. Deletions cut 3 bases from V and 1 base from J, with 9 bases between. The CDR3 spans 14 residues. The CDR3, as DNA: TGTGCCAGCAGCTTCGGGGGGAAGAACACTGAAGCTTTCTTT. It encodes CASSFGGKNTEAFF.

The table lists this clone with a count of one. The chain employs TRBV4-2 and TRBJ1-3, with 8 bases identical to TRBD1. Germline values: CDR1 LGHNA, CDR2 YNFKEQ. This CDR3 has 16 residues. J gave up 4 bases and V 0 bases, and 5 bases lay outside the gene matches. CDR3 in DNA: TGTGCCAGCAGCCAAGATAGGGCAGGGGGCGGAAACACCATATATTTT. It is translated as CASSQDRAGGGNTIYF.

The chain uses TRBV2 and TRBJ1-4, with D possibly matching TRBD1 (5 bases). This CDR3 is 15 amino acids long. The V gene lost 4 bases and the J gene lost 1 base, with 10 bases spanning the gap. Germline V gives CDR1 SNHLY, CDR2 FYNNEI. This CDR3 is CASSGPGITNEKLFF. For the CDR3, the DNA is TGTGCCAGCAGTGGGCCAGGGATAACTAATGAAAAACTGTTTTTT. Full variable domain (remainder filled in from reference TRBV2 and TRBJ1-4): EPEVTQTPSHQVTQMGQEVILRCVPISNHLYFYWYRQILGQKVEFLVSFYNNEISEKSEIFDDQFSVERPDGSNFTLKIRSTKLEDSAMYFCASSGPGITNEKLFFGSGTQLSVL.

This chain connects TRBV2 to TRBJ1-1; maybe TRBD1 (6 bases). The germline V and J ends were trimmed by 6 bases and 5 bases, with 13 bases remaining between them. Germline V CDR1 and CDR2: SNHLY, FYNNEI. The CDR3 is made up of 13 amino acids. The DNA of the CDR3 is TGTGCCAGCAGCCCCCAGGGGAGAACTGAAGCTTTCTTT. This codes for CASSPQGRTEAFF.

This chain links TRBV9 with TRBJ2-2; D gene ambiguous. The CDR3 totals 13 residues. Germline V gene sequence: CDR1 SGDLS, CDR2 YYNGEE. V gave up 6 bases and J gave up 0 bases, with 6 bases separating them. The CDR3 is CASTPANTGELFF. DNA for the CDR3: TGTGCCAGCACCCCGGCGAACACCGGGGAGCTGTTTTTT.

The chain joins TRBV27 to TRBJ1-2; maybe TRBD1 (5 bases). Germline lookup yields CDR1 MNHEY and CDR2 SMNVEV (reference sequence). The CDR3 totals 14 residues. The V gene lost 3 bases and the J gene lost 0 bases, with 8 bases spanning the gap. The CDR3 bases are TGTGCCAGCAGTTTCGGGGGAACTAACTATGGCTACACCTTC. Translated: CASSFGGTNYGYTF.

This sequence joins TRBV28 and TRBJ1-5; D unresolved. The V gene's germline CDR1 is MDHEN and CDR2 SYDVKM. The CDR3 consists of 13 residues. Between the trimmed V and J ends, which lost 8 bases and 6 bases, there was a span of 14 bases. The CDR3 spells CASLIGAAQPQHF. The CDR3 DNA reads TGTGCCAGCTTGATTGGTGCGGCTCAGCCCCAGCATTTT.